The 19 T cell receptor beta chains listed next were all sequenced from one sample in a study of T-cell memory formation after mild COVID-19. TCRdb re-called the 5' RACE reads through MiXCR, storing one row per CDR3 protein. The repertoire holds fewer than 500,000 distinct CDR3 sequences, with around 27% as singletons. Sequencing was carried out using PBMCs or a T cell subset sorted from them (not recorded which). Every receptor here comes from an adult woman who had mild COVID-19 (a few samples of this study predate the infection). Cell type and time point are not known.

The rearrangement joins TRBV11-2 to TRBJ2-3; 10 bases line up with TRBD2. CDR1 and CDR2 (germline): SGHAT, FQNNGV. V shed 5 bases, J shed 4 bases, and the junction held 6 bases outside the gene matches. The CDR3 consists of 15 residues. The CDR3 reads CASSQRGGRADTQYF. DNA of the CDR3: TGTGCCAGCAGCCAGCGGGGGGGCCGCGCAGATACGCAGTATTTT.

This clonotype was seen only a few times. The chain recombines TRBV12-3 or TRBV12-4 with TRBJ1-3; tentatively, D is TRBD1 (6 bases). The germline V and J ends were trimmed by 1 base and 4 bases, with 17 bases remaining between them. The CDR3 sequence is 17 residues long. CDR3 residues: CASSLGGRGNSGNTIYF. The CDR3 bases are TGTGCCAGCAGTTTAGGCGGCAGGGGAAATTCCGGAAACACCATATATTTT.

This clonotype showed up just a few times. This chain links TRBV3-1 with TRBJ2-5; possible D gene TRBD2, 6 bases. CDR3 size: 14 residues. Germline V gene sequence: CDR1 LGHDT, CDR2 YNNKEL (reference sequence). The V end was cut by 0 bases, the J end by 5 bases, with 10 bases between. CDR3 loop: CASSQDVAGETQYF. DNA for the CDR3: TGTGCCAGCAGCCAAGATGTGGCGGGGGAGACCCAGTACTTC.

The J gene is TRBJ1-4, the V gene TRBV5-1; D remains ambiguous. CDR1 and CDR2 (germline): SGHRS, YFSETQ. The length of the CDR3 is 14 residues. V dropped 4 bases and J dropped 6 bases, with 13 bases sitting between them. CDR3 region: CASSLRGHDEKLFF. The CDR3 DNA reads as TGCGCCAGCAGCCTGCGAGGGCATGATGAAAAACTGTTTTTT. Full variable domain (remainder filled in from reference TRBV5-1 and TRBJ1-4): KAGVTQTPRYLIKTRGQQVTLSCSPISGHRSVSWYQQTPGQGLQFLFEYFSETQRNKGNFPGRFSGRQFSNSRSEMNVSTLELGDSALYLCASSLRGHDEKLFFGSGTQLSVL.

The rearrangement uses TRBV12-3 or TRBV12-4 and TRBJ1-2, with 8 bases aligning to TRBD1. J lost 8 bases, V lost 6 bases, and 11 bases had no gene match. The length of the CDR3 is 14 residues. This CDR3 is CASSPIDRGEGYTF. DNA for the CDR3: TGTGCCAGCAGCCCTATCGACAGGGGTGAGGGCTACACCTTC.

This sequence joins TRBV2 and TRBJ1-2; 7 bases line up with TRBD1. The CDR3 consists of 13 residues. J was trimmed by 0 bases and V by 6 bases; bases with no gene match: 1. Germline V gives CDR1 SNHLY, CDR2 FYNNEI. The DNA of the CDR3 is TGTGCCAGCAGGACAGGGCCTAACTATGGCTACACCTTC. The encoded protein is CASRTGPNYGYTF.

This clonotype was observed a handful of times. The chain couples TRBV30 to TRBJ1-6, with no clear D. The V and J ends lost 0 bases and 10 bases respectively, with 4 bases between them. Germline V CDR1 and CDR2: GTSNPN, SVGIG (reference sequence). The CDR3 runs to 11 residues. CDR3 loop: CAWSVFSPLHF. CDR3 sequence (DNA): TGTGCCTGGAGTGTTTTCTCACCCCTCCACTTT.

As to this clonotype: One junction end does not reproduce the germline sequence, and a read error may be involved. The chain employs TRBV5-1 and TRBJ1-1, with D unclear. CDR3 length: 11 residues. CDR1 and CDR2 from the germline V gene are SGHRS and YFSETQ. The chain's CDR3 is CASKGPTESFF. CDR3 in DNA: TGCGCCAGCAAGGGTCCCACTGAATCTTTCTTT.

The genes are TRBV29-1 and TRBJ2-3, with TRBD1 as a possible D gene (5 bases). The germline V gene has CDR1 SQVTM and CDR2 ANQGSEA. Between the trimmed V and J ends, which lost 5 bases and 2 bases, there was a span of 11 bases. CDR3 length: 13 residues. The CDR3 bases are TGCAGCGTTTCAGGCAGGGCCACAGATACGCAGTATTTT. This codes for CSVSGRATDTQYF.

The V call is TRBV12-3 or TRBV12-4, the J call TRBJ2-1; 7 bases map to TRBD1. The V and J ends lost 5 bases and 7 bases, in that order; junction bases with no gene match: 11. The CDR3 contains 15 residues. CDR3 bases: TGTGCCAGCAGTCCGGGACAGTTAGTCGAAAATGAGCAGTTCTTC. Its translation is CASSPGQLVENEQFF.

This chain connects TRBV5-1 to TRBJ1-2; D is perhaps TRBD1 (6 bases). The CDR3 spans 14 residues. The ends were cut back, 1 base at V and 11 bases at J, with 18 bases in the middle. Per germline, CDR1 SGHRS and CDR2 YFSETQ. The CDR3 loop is CASSLWNREAGYTF. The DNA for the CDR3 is TGCGCCAGCAGCTTGTGGAACAGGGAGGCTGGGTACACCTTC.

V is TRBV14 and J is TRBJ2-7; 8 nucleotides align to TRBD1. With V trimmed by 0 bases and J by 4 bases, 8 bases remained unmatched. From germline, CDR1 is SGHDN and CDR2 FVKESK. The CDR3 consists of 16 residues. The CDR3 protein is CASSQDTTGGFYEQYF. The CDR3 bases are TGTGCCAGCAGCCAAGATACCACAGGGGGGTTTTACGAGCAGTACTTC.

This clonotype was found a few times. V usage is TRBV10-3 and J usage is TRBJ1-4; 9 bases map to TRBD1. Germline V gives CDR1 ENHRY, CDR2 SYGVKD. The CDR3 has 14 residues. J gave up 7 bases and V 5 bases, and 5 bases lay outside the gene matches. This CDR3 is CAISPGTGPEKLFF. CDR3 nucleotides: TGTGCCATCAGTCCCGGGACAGGGCCTGAAAAACTGTTTTTT.

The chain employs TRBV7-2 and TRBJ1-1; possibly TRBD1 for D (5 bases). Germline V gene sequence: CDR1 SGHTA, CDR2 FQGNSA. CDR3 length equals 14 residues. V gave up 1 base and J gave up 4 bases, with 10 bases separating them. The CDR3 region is CASSLVYGGTEAFF. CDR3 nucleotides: TGTGCCAGCAGCTTAGTCTACGGGGGCACTGAAGCTTTCTTT.

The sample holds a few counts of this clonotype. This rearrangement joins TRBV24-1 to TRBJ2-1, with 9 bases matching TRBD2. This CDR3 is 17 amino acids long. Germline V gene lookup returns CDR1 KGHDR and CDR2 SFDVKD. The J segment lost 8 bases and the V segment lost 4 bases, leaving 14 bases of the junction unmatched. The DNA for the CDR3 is TGTGCCACCAGTGACCCCCTGGCGGGAGGGCCAAGCGATGAGCAGTTCTTC. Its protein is CATSDPLAGGPSDEQFF.

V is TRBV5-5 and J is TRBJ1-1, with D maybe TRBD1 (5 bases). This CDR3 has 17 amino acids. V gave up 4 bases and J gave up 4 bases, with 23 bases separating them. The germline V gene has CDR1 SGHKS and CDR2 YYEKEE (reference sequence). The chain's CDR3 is CASSPVRGWGGSTEAFF. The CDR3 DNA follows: TGTGCCAGCAGCCCCGTTCGGGGATGGGGGGGTAGCACTGAAGCTTTCTTT.

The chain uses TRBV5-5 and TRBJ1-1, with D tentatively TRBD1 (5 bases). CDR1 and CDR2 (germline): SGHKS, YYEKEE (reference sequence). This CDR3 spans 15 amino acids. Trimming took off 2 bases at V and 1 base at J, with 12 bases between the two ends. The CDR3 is CASSLPLTANTEAFF. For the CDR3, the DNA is TGTGCCAGCAGCTTACCTTTGACAGCGAACACTGAAGCTTTCTTT.

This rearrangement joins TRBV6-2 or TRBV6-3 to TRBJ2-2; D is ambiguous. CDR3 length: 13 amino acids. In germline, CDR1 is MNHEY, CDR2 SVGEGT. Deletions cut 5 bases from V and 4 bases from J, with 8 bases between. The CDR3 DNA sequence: TGTGCCAGCAGTACTTCTCCCACCGGGGAGCTGTTTTTT. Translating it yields CASSTSPTGELFF.

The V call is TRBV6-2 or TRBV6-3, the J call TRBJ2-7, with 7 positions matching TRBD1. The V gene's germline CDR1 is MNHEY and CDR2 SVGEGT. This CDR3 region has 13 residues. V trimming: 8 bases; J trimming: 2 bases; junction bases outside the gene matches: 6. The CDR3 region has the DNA TGTGCCAGCCTTCTGACAGGGACCTACGAGCAGTACTTC. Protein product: CASLLTGTYEQYF.